The 19 T cell receptor beta chains below were found in one sample sequenced in a study of T cells after somatic rescue of genetic block. The repertoire was sequenced with immunoSEQ multiplex PCR; TCRdb's copy has only in-frame clones and lacks some. The data contain about 110,000 clones, 85% to 95% of them singletons. Sequences were obtained from peripheral blood mononuclear cells (PBMCs). The receptors derive from a woman between 18 and 29 years old.

The chain recombines TRBV10-3 with TRBJ2-1; a possible D gene is TRBD2 (7 bases). The CDR3 contains 13 residues. V was clipped by 7 bases and J by 7 bases, with 14 bases between them. Germline V gene lookup returns CDR1 ENHRY and CDR2 SYGVKD. For the CDR3, the DNA is TGTGCCATCAAAGGGGGAGGGGTGAATGAGCAGTTCTTC. Its translation: CAIKGGGVNEQFF.

The chain links TRBV4-1 to TRBJ2-7; D is ambiguous. The V end was cut by 4 bases, the J end by 6 bases, with 16 bases between. The CDR3 spans 14 residues. The germline V gene has CDR1 MGHRA and CDR2 YSYEKL. The CDR3 region is CASSPRRGFLEQYF. CDR3 coding DNA: TGCGCCAGCAGCCCCCGACGAGGATTCCTCGAGCAGTACTTC.

The rearrangement joins TRBV5-6 to TRBJ2-5, with TRBD2 matching over 14 bases. Germline V gene data show CDR1 as SGHDT and CDR2 as YYEEEE. This CDR3 comprises 15 residues. Trimming at V came to 3 bases and at J to 5 bases, leaving 3 bases not matched to a gene. The CDR3 reads CASSWGLAGDETQYF. The CDR3 DNA follows: TGTGCCAGCAGCTGGGGACTAGCGGGGGATGAGACCCAGTACTTC.

The chain combines TRBV9 with TRBJ2-5, with TRBD2 matching over 10 bases. The CDR3 loop spans 15 amino acids. Unmatched junction bases numbered 9, after V lost 5 bases and J lost 5 bases. Germline CDR1 reads SGDLS; CDR2 reads YYNGEE. CDR3 residues: CASRPGLASFETQYF. Here the CDR3 DNA reads TGTGCCAGCAGACCGGGACTAGCGTCTTTCGAGACCCAGTACTTC.

The chain employs TRBV4-3 and TRBJ1-6; a possible D gene is TRBD1 (5 bases). V lost 0 bases and J lost 5, with 11 bases in between. Germline V lookup: CDR1 LGHNA, CDR2 YSLEER. The CDR3 is made up of 16 amino acids. CDR3 DNA sequence: TGCGCCAGCAGCCAAGACGAGAGGGGAGATAATTCACCCCTCCACTTT. Its protein product is CASSQDERGDNSPLHF.

The CDR3 sequence: CASSRGSNQPQHF. The CDR3 coding sequence is TGTGCCAGCAGCCGGGGTAGCAATCAGCCCCAGCATTTT. V gene TRBV27 combines with J gene TRBJ1-5, with no clear D. The CDR3 is 13 residues long. From germline, CDR1 is MNHEY and CDR2 SMNVEV (reference sequence). With 6 bases removed from V and 0 bases from J, the gap between germline ends came to 6 bases.

In this sample, this clone turned up a few times. The chain carries TRBV30 and TRBJ1-1; TRBD1 might be the D (6 bases). Germline values: CDR1 GTSNPN, CDR2 SVGIG (reference sequence). Trimming took off 6 bases at V and 1 base at J, with 12 bases between the two ends. The CDR3 contains 13 residues. The CDR3 region has the DNA TGTGCCTGTTCCGGGACACCGAACACTGAAGCTTTCTTT. This sequence encodes CACSGTPNTEAFF. Full variable domain (remainder filled in from reference TRBV30 and TRBJ1-1): SQTIHQWPATLVQPVGSPLSLECTVEGTSNPNLYWYRQAAGRGLQLLFYSVGIGQISSEVPQNLSASRPQDRQFILSSKKLLLSDSGFYLCACSGTPNTEAFFGQGTRLTVV.

V usage is TRBV7-2 and J usage is TRBJ2-7; D tentatively reads TRBD1 or TRBD2 (6 bases each). Germline CDR1 and CDR2: SGHTA and FQGNSA. The CDR3 totals 15 residues. Between the trimmed V and J ends, which lost 2 bases and 0 bases, there was a span of 11 bases. The CDR3 sequence: CASSLFGGSSYEQYF. The CDR3 DNA sequence: TGTGCCAGCAGCTTATTCGGGGGCAGCTCCTACGAGCAGTACTTC. The variable domain in full, completed from reference TRBV7-2 and TRBJ2-7, reads GAGVSQSPSNKVTEKGKDVELRCDPISGHTALYWYRQSLGQGLEFLIYFQGNSAPDKSGLPSDRFSAERTGGSVSTLTIQRTQQEDSAVYLCASSLFGGSSYEQYFGPGTRLTVT.

The sample holds a few counts of this clone. The chain couples TRBV4-2 to TRBJ1-6; D is unclear. The germline V gene has CDR1 LGHNA and CDR2 YNFKEQ. The CDR3 loop spans 12 amino acids. V was cut by 3 bases and J by 7 bases, with 4 bases left in between. CDR3 loop: CASSQTNSPLHF. The CDR3, as DNA: TGTGCCAGCAGCCAGACGAATTCACCCCTCCACTTT.

The chain combines TRBV6-5 with TRBJ2-7, with TRBD1 identical over 7 bases. This CDR3 comprises 16 residues. Germline-derived CDR1 and CDR2 are MNHEY and SVGAGI. V gave up 0 bases and J gave up 3 bases; unmatched junction bases: 8. CDR3 coding DNA: TGTGCCAGCAGTTACTCTTCTCCGGGACAGAGCTACGAGCAGTACTTC. This translates into CASSYSSPGQSYEQYF.

As to this clone: In the same sample, other DNA sequences code for this CDR3. DNA for the CDR3: TGTGCCAGCAGTCTCGGACAGGGGAGGCAGCCCCAGCATTTT. It translates to CASSLGQGRQPQHF. This chain connects TRBV28 to TRBJ1-5; 9 nucleotides line up with TRBD1. Germline lookup yields CDR1 MDHEN and CDR2 SYDVKM. The CDR3 totals 14 residues. V lost 5 bases, J lost 7 bases, and 6 bases stayed unmatched.

DNA of the CDR3: TGTGCCAGCAGCTTGTTCACGGGGGCCCCCTATGGCTACACCTTC. It encodes CASSLFTGAPYGYTF. The chain employs TRBV5-5 and TRBJ1-2; D perhaps matches TRBD1 (6 bases). The V gene's germline CDR1 is SGHKS and CDR2 YYEKEE (reference sequence). Trimming took 1 base from V and 4 from J, leaving 14 bases between them. This CDR3 spans 15 amino acids.

The chain uses TRBV6-5 and TRBJ1-2, with D unclear. Germline loops: CDR1 MNHEY, CDR2 SVGAGI. V lost 4 bases to trimming and J lost 4 bases, with 13 bases between them. This CDR3 spans 14 amino acids. The CDR3 nucleotides read TGTGCCAGCAGTTCGACCGTTCTCACCTATGGCTACACCTTC. This codes for CASSSTVLTYGYTF.

This rearrangement joins TRBV7-9 to TRBJ2-5, with D perhaps given as TRBD1 or TRBD2 (5 bases each). The CDR3 consists of 16 residues. V lost 3 bases to trimming and J lost 5 bases, with 19 bases between them. Germline loops: CDR1 SEHNR, CDR2 FQNEAQ (reference sequence). CDR3 in DNA: TGTGCCAGCAGCTTTGTACAAGCGCCCCGGGGCGAGACCCAGTACTTC. Protein product: CASSFVQAPRGETQYF.

This clone was picked up one time. As DNA, the CDR3 is TGTGCCAGCTCCAATTCGGACAGGTACGATGAAAAACTGTTTTTT. It encodes CASSNSDRYDEKLFF. V usage is TRBV25-1 and J usage is TRBJ1-4; 7 bases are a match to TRBD1. The CDR3 runs 15 residues. With V trimmed by 8 bases and J by 6 bases, 12 bases remained unmatched. Germline-derived CDR1 and CDR2 are MGHDK and SYGVNS.

The J gene is TRBJ2-5, the V gene TRBV5-4, with 9 bases lining up with TRBD2. This CDR3 contains 16 residues. Germline assignment: CDR1 SGHNT and CDR2 YYREEE (reference sequence). J lost 1 base, V lost 4 bases, and 8 bases had no gene match. CDR3 coding DNA: TGTGCCAGCAGCCGTAGAGCGGGGGGCCTCCAAGAGACCCAGTACTTC. Amino acid sequence: CASSRRAGGLQETQYF.

This chain uses TRBV11-2 with TRBJ1-3; D may be TRBD1 (5 bases). The germline V gene has CDR1 SGHAT and CDR2 FQNNGV. This CDR3 has 11 residues. V lost 8 bases and J 3 bases, leaving 5 bases between the germline ends. The CDR3 DNA reads as TGTGCCAGCGGGGGTGGAAACACCATATATTTT. Protein product: CASGGGNTIYF.

The rearrangement links TRBV16 to TRBJ1-1, with D unclear. There are 14 residues in the CDR3. CDR1 and CDR2 (germline): KGHSY, FQNENV. V gave up 2 bases and J gave up 3 bases, with 10 bases separating them. The chain's CDR3 is CASSQPGQDTEAFF. The CDR3 region has the DNA TGTGCCAGCAGCCAACCTGGGCAGGACACTGAAGCTTTCTTT.

The chain uses TRBV30 and TRBJ1-6, with TRBD1 identical over 8 bases. Germline values: CDR1 GTSNPN, CDR2 SVGIG (reference sequence). After removal of 1 base from V and 9 bases from J, the junction contained 5 bases not matched to a gene. This CDR3 contains 14 residues. The CDR3 sequence: CAWSAGQGGSPLHF. The CDR3 DNA reads as TGTGCCTGGAGTGCCGGACAGGGAGGTTCACCCCTCCACTTT.